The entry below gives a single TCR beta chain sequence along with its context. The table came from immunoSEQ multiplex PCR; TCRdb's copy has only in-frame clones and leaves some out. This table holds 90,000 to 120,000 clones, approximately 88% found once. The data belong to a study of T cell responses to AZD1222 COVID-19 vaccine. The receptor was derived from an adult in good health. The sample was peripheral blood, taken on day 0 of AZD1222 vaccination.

The CDR3 here is CASSLAGSPSYEQYF. Written as DNA, the CDR3 is TGTGCCAGCAGCTTGGCCGGGAGCCCATCCTACGAGCAGTACTTC. V gene TRBV5-5 combines with J gene TRBJ2-7; the D gene is possibly TRBD2 (6 bases). Germline lookup yields CDR1 SGHKS and CDR2 YYEKEE (reference sequence). Trimming cost V 0 bases and J 1 base, with 11 bases left between them. This CDR3 spans 15 amino acids.